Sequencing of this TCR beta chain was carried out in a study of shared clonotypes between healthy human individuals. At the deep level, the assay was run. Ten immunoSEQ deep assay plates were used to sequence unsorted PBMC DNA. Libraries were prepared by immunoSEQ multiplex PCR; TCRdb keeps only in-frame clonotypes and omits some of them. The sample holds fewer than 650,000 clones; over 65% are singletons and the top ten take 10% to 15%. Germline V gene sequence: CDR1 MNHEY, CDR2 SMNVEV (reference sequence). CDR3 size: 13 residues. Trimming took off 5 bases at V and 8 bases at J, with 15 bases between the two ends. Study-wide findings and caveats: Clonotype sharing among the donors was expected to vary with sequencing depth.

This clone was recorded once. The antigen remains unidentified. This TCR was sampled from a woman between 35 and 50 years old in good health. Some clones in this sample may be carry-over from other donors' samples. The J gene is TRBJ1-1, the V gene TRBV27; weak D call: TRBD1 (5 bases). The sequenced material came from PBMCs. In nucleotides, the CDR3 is TGTGCCAGCAGTCCCTACCGGGGGAGGGAAGCTTTCTTT. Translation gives CASSPYRGREAFF.